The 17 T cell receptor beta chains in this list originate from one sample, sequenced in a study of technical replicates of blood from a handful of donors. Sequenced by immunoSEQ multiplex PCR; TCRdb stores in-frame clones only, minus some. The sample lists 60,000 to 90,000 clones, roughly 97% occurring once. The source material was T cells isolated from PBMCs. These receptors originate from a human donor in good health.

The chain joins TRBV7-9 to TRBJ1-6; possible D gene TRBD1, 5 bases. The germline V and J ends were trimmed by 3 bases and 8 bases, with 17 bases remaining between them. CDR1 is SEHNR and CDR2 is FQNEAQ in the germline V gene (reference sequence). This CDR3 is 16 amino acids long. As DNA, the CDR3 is TGTGCCAGCAGCTTCCTAGGGGTTAGGCACGATTCACCCCTCCACTTT. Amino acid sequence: CASSFLGVRHDSPLHF.

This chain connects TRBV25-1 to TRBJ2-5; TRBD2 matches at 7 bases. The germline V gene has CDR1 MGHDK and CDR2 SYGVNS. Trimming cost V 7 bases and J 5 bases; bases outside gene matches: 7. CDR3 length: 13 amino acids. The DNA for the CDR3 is TGTGCCAGCAATCAGGGAGGGCCTGAGACCCAGTACTTC. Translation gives CASNQGGPETQYF. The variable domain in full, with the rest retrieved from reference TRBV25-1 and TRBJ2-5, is EADIYQTPRYLVIGTGKKITLECSQTMGHDKMYWYQQDPGMELHLIHYSYGVNSTEKGDLSSESTVSRIRTEHFPLTLESARPSHTSQYLCASNQGGPETQYFGPGTRLLVL.

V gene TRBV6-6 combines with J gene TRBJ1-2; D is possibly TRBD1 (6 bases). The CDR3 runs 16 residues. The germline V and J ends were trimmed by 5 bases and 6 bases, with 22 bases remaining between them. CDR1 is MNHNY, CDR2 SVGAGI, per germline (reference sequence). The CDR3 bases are TGTGCCAGCAGTGTTTTTTCCTCTACAGGGTGGGATGGCTACACCTTC. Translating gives CASSVFSSTGWDGYTF.

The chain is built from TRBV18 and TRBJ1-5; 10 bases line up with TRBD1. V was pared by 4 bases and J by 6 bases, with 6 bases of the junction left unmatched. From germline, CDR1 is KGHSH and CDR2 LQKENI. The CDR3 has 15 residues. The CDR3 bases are TGTGCCAGCTCACACGGACAGGGGGACATTCAGCCCCAGCATTTT. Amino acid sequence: CASSHGQGDIQPQHF.

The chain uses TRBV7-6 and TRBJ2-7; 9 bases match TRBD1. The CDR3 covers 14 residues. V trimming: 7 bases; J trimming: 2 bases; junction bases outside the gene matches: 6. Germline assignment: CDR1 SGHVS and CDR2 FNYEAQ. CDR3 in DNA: TGTGCCAGCACATCGGGACAGGGTGCCTACGAGCAGTACTTC. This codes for CASTSGQGAYEQYF.

The DNA of the CDR3 is TGTGCCAGCAGCTTAGAAGCGGGGGCAGGTTCACCCCTCCACTTT. Encoded protein: CASSLEAGAGSPLHF. The chain carries TRBV11-2 and TRBJ1-6, with D perhaps matching TRBD1 (6 bases). V was cut by 0 bases and J by 9 bases, with 12 bases left in between. The CDR3 sequence is 15 residues long. The germline V gene has CDR1 SGHAT and CDR2 FQNNGV.

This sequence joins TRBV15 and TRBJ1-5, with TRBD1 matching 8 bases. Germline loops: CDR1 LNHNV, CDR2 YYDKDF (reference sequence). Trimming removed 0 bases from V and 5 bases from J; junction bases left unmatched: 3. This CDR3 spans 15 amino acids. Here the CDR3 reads CATSRDDRGDQPQHF. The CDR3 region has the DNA TGTGCCACCAGCAGAGATGACAGGGGCGATCAGCCCCAGCATTTT.

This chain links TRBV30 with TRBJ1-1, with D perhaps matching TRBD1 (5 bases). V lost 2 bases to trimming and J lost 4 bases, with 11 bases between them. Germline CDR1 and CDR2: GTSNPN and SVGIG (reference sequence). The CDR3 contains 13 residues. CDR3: CAWSRLGATEAFF. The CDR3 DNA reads TGTGCCTGGAGTCGACTTGGGGCCACTGAAGCTTTCTTT. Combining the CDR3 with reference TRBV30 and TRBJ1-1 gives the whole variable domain SQTIHQWPATLVQPVGSPLSLECTVEGTSNPNLYWYRQAAGRGLQLLFYSVGIGQISSEVPQNLSASRPQDRQFILSSKKLLLSDSGFYLCAWSRLGATEAFFGQGTRLTVV.

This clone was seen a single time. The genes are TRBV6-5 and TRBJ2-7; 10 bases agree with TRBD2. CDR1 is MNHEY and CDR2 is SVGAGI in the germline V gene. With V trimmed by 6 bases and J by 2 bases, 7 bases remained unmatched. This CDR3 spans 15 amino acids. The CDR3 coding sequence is TGTGCCAGCAGGCCGACTAGCGGGTCTGCCTACGAGCAGTACTTC. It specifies CASRPTSGSAYEQYF.

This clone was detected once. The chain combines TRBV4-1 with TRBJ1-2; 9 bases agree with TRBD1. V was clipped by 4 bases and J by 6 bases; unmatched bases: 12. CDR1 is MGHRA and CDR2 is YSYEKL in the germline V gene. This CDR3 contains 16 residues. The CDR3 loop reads CASSLYPGQGGDGYTF. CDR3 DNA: TGCGCCAGCAGCCTATATCCGGGACAGGGTGGGGATGGCTACACCTTC.

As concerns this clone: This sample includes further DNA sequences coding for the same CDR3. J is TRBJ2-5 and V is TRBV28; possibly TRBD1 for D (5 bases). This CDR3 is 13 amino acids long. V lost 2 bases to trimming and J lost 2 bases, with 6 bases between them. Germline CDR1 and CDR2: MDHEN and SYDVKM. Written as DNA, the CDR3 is TGTGCCAGCAGTTTACAGGGACAAGAGACCCAGTACTTC. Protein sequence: CASSLQGQETQYF. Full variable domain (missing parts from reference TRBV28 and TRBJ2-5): DVKVTQSSRYLVKRTGEKVFLECVQDMDHENMFWYRQDPGLGLRLIYFSYDVKMKEKGDIPEGYSVSREKKERFSLILESASTNQTSMYLCASSLQGQETQYFGPGTRLLVL.

For the CDR3, the DNA is TGTGCCAGCGGAAGATCCGGGACAGCTTATGGCTACACCTTC. Its translation is CASGRSGTAYGYTF. The rearrangement uses TRBV7-9 and TRBJ1-2; 7 nucleotides agree with TRBD1. The CDR3 is made up of 14 amino acids. CDR1 is SEHNR and CDR2 is FQNEAQ in the germline V gene (reference sequence). V dropped 8 bases and J dropped 5; count of bases not matched to a gene: 11.

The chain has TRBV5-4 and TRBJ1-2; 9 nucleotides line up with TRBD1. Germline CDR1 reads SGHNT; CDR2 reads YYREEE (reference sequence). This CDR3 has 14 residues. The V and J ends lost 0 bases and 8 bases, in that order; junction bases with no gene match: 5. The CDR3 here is CASSLVTGGGGYTF. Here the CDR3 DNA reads TGTGCCAGCAGCTTGGTTACAGGGGGCGGCGGCTACACCTTC.

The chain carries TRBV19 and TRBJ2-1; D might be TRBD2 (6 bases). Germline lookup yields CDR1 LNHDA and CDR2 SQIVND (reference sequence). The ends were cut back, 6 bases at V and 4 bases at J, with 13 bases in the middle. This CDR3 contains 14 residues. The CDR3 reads CASSRAREYNEQFF. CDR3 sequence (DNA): TGTGCCAGTAGCCGTGCCCGGGAGTACAATGAGCAGTTCTTC.

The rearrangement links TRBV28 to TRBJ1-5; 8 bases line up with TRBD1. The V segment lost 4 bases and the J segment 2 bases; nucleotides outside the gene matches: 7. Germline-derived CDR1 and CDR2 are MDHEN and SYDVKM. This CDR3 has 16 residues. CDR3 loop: CASSSPTGGGNQPQHF. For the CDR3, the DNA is TGTGCCAGCAGTTCTCCAACAGGGGGGGGCAATCAGCCCCAGCATTTT.

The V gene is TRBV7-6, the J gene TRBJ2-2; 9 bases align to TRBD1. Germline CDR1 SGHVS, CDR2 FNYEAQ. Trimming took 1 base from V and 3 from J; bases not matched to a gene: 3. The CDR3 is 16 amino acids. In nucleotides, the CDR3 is TGTGCCAGCAGCTTAGAGGGACAGGGTCACACCGGGGAGCTGTTTTTT. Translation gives CASSLEGQGHTGELFF.

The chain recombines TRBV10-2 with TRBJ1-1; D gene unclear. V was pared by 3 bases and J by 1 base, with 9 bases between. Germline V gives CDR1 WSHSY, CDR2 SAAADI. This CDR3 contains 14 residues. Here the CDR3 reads CASSDTSRNTEAFF. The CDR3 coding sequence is TGCGCCAGCAGTGACACCTCGAGGAACACTGAAGCTTTCTTT.